This T cell receptor beta chain stems from a study of blood T cell repertoires in COVID-19. This CDR3 spans 16 amino acids. J was trimmed by 6 bases and V by 4 bases; bases with no gene match: 14. The V gene's germline CDR1 is LNHNV and CDR2 YYDKDF (reference sequence). Sequencing used immunoSEQ multiplex PCR; TCRdb keeps in-frame clones, though not all of them. This table has 33,000 or so clones, 90% appearing once. The source material was peripheral blood. V usage is TRBV15 and J usage is TRBJ2-7; 8 nucleotides line up with TRBD2. The TCR originated in a man between 65 and 85 years old with active or convalescent COVID-19. CDR3 sequence reads: CATSKASGTSLSEQYF. CDR3 DNA sequence: TGTGCCACCAGCAAAGCGTCCGGGACTAGTTTAAGCGAGCAGTACTTC.